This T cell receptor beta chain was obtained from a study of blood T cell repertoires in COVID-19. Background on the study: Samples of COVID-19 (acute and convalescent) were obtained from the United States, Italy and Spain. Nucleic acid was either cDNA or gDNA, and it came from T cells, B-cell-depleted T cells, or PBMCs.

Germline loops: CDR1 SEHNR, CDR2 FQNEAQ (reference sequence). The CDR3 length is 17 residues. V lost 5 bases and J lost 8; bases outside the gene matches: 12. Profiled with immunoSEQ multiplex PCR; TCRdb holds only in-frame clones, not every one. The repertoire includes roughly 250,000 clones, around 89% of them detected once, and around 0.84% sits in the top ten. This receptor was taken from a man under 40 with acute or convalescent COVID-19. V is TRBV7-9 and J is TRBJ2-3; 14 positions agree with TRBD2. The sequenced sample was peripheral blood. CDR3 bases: TGTGCCAGCAGCCCGTGGTCCGGGACTAGCGGGGGTAGTACGCAGTATTTT. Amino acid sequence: CASSPWSGTSGGSTQYF.